The clone carrying this T cell receptor (beta chain) has a count of ten or more. Construction of the TCR beta libraries employed iRepertoire HTBI primers in conjunction with Arm-PCR of CDR3 regions. TCRdb reprocessed the multiplex PCR reads via MiXCR and lists one record per CDR3 protein. The sample has roughly 560,000 distinct CDR3 sequences, more than 10% seen once; the top ten hold roughly 9.3%. Germline lookup yields CDR1 SGHAT and CDR2 FQDESV (reference sequence). The CDR3 sequence is 13 residues long. V dropped 5 bases and J dropped 6 bases, with 11 bases sitting between them. The source of the sample is a study of regulatory T cells in long-lasting Graves disease. Time point given: newly diagnosed GD, antithyroid drugs for less than 3 months. The TCR library used RNA extracted from PBMCs. This sample also belongs to another study, concerning T cells in Graves' hyperthyroidism and ophthalmopathy.

The sequenced sample was peripheral blood mononuclear cells (PBMCs), obtained at new diagnosis, from a patient treated with antithyroid drugs. The gene calls are TRBV11-1 and TRBJ2-4; D gene unclear. The origin of this receptor is a woman in her 30s with Graves disease. In nucleotides, the CDR3 is TGTGCCAGCAGCCTCGCCCCGTCAAACATTCAGTACTTC. Amino acid sequence: CASSLAPSNIQYF.